The 8 T cell receptor beta chains below come from one sample, sequenced in a study of radiotherapy plus CTLA-4 blockade in lung cancer. Clones were read by immunoSEQ multiplex PCR, and TCRdb kept only the in-frame ones, dropping some. The sample gives roughly 98,000 clones, over 75% of which show up once; more than 12% is in the top ten. This specimen was peripheral blood, taken from a patient treated with radiotherapy plus ipilimumab. Every receptor here comes from a human donor with non-small cell lung cancer that progressed on radiotherapy plus ipilimumab.

This sequence joins TRBV2 and TRBJ2-5; D unclear. Trimming took 4 bases from V and 2 from J, leaving 11 bases between them. Looked up from germline, CDR1 is SNHLY and CDR2 is FYNNEI. The CDR3 sequence is 14 residues long. The CDR3 loop is CASSGLVVQETQYF. CDR3 DNA: TGTGCCAGCAGTGGGCTAGTCGTTCAAGAGACCCAGTACTTC.

CDR3 nucleotide sequence: TGCGCCAGCAGCTTGGTGGGAACCGGGACAGGGAACACCGGGGAGCTGTTTTTT. Translated, it gives CASSLVGTGTGNTGELFF. This rearrangement joins TRBV5-1 to TRBJ2-2; 8 nucleotides match TRBD1. Trimming removed 0 bases from V and 1 base from J; junction bases left unmatched: 8. Germline CDR1 reads SGHRS; CDR2 reads YFSETQ. The CDR3 contains 18 residues.

This clone has just one count. The rearrangement uses TRBV5-1 and TRBJ2-5; the match to TRBD2 covers 8 bases. There are 15 residues in the CDR3. CDR1 SGHRS and CDR2 YFSETQ come from the germline V gene. Trimming at V came to 2 bases and at J to 6 bases, leaving 9 bases not matched to a gene. CDR3 protein: CASSLGGGSRQTQYF. The CDR3, as DNA: TGCGCCAGCAGCTTAGGCGGGGGGAGTAGGCAGACCCAGTACTTC.

This clone was counted a few times. This chain uses TRBV30 with TRBJ1-2, with D hard to call. Germline lookup yields CDR1 GTSNPN and CDR2 SVGIG (reference sequence). The CDR3 contains 14 residues. The germline V and J ends were trimmed by 5 bases and 0 bases, with 13 bases remaining between them. The CDR3 DNA reads TGTGCCTGGGTATGGGGAGAAGCTAACTATGGCTACACCTTC. Amino acid sequence: CAWVWGEANYGYTF. Using reference TRBV30 and TRBJ1-2 for the parts outside the CDR3, the full variable domain is SQTIHQWPATLVQPVGSPLSLECTVEGTSNPNLYWYRQAAGRGLQLLFYSVGIGQISSEVPQNLSASRPQDRQFILSSKKLLLSDSGFYLCAWVWGEANYGYTFGSGTRLTVV.

This sequence joins TRBV5-8 and TRBJ2-1; D gene unclear. The length of the CDR3 is 15 residues. Germline V gene data show CDR1 as SGHTS and CDR2 as YDEGEE. Trimming removed 0 bases at V and 0 bases at J, with 7 bases between. The CDR3 is CASSLGGLSYNEQFF. Here the CDR3 DNA reads TGTGCCAGCAGCTTGGGTGGGCTCTCCTACAATGAGCAGTTCTTC.

The chain is built from TRBV5-1 and TRBJ1-1; D is unresolved. The germline V gene encodes CDR1 SGHRS and CDR2 YFSETQ. The V end was cut by 3 bases, the J end by 4 bases, with 16 bases between. The CDR3 sequence is 15 residues long. Written as DNA, the CDR3 is TGCGCCAGCAGCTCCGACGGGAGCTCGGGCACTGAAGCTTTCTTT. This gives the protein CASSSDGSSGTEAFF.

The chain joins TRBV6-5 to TRBJ2-2; D uncertain. The CDR3 has 13 amino acids. CDR1 MNHEY and CDR2 SVGAGI come from the germline V gene. With 2 bases removed from V and 4 bases from J, the gap between germline ends came to 5 bases. The CDR3 sequence is CASSYKRTGELFF. The CDR3 DNA reads as TGTGCCAGCAGTTACAAGCGCACCGGGGAGCTGTTTTTT.

Turning to this clone: Germline is not matched at one junction end, which may reflect a read error. This sequence joins TRBV7-7 and TRBJ2-2; possibly TRBD1 for D (5 bases). The CDR3 totals 13 residues. CDR1 and CDR2 (germline): SSHAT, FNYEAQ (reference sequence). DNA for the CDR3: TGTGCTAGCAGCTTAGCAGGGACCGGGGAGCTGTTTTTT. This codes for CASSLAGTGELFF.